The clone carrying this T cell receptor beta chain appeared a few times. Profiled with immunoSEQ multiplex PCR; TCRdb holds only in-frame clones, not every one. The repertoire includes about 190,000 clones, around 88% of them detected once, and about 9.6% sits in the top ten. This sample is drawn from a study of blood T cell repertoires in COVID-19. The receptor comes from a woman aged 25 to 39 who had recovered from COVID-19. Sequenced sample: PBMCs or T cells enriched from blood (not recorded which).

As DNA, the CDR3 is TGCAGCGTTGGACAGGGGCAGAGAGATACGCAGTATTTT. It yields the protein CSVGQGQRDTQYF. The chain couples TRBV29-1 to TRBJ2-3; 8 bases line up with TRBD1. This CDR3 has 13 amino acids. V lost 4 bases, J lost 5 bases, and 5 bases stayed unmatched. CDR1 and CDR2 from the germline V gene are SQVTM and ANQGSEA.